Below are 26 T cell receptor beta chains sequenced from a single sample in a study of cytomegalovirus exposure and HLA in healthy donors. This PCR relied on a set of 60 Vbeta primers and 13 Jbeta primers. TCRdb keeps only in-frame clones here, not all; method: immunoSEQ multiplex PCR. The data contain about 110,000 clones, about 80% of them seen just once; the ten biggest clones take up roughly 2.9%. Sequenced input: PBMCs. The receptors derive from a woman aged 55-69 years in good health and CMV-seropositive.

The V and J genes are TRBV30 and TRBJ1-4, with TRBD1 matching 9 bases. With 4 bases clipped from V and 8 bases from J, the junction kept 5 bases outside the gene matches. This CDR3 contains 13 residues. The germline gives CDR1 GTSNPN, CDR2 SVGIG (reference sequence). The CDR3 loop reads CAWNRGLGEKLFF. CDR3 nucleotide sequence: TGTGCCTGGAACAGGGGGCTAGGAGAAAAACTGTTTTTT. The full variable domain, completed using reference TRBV30 and TRBJ1-4, is SQTIHQWPATLVQPVGSPLSLECTVEGTSNPNLYWYRQAAGRGLQLLFYSVGIGQISSEVPQNLSASRPQDRQFILSSKKLLLSDSGFYLCAWNRGLGEKLFFGSGTQLSVL.

The chain uses TRBV10-3 and TRBJ2-3, with TRBD2 identical over 10 bases. V dropped 5 bases and J dropped 5; count of bases not matched to a gene: 7. Germline V gene sequence: CDR1 ENHRY, CDR2 SYGVKD. The CDR3 extends over 15 amino acids. The CDR3 DNA is TGTGCCATCAGTTCAGCGGGAGGGCATAGAGATACGCAGTATTTT. Its translation: CAISSAGGHRDTQYF.

This clone has a handful of counts. J is TRBJ2-7 and V is TRBV10-1, with D possibly being TRBD1 (6 bases). Trimming shortened V by 7 bases and J by 6 bases, and 7 bases separated the two germline ends. Germline CDR1 is WNHNN and CDR2 is SYGVQD (reference sequence). The length of the CDR3 is 10 residues. The CDR3 DNA reads as TGCGCCAGCACAGGGGTCGAGCAGTACTTC. Residues: CASTGVEQYF.

The J gene is TRBJ2-3, the V gene TRBV7-3, with 13 bases identical to TRBD2. The CDR3 runs 16 residues. Germline loops: CDR1 SGHTA, CDR2 FQGTGA. The junction had 6 bases not matched to a gene; V was cut back by 5 bases and J by 4 bases. The CDR3 DNA reads TGTGCCAGCAGCCCCGGGACTAGCGGGAACGCAGATACGCAGTATTTT. Its protein is CASSPGTSGNADTQYF.

The chain carries TRBV2 and TRBJ1-2, with D possibly being TRBD1 (5 bases). Deletions cut 6 bases from V and 6 bases from J, with 20 bases between. The CDR3 loop spans 15 amino acids. CDR1 is SNHLY, CDR2 FYNNEI, per germline. CDR3 in amino acids: CASRSTGTGGNGYTF. DNA for the CDR3: TGTGCCAGCAGAAGCACCGGGACTGGCGGTAATGGCTACACCTTC. Based on the CDR3 plus reference TRBV2 and TRBJ1-2, the full variable domain is EPEVTQTPSHQVTQMGQEVILRCVPISNHLYFYWYRQILGQKVEFLVSFYNNEISEKSEIFDDQFSVERPDGSNFTLKIRSTKLEDSAMYFCASRSTGTGGNGYTFGSGTRLTVV.

This chain links TRBV7-3 with TRBJ2-3, with D perhaps matching TRBD2 (6 bases). The germline V gene has CDR1 SGHTA and CDR2 FQGTGA. The germline V and J ends were trimmed by 4 bases and 0 bases, with 8 bases remaining between them. The CDR3 extends over 14 amino acids. The CDR3 DNA sequence: TGTGCCAGCAGCTCGGGACTTAGCACAGATACGCAGTATTTT. Encoded protein: CASSSGLSTDTQYF. The whole variable domain, remainder taken from reference TRBV7-3 and TRBJ2-3, is GAGVSQTPSNKVTEKGKYVELRCDPISGHTALYWYRQSLGQGPEFLIYFQGTGAADDSGLPNDRFFAVRPEGSVSTLKIQRTERGDSAVYLCASSSGLSTDTQYFGPGTRLTVL.

This chain links TRBV6-6 with TRBJ1-1; D perhaps matches TRBD1 (6 bases). Trimming stripped 5 bases from V and 1 base from J, with 11 bases between. Per germline, CDR1 MNHNY and CDR2 SVGAGI (reference sequence). The CDR3 contains 14 residues. CDR3 in amino acids: CASSLQGRNTEAFF. The CDR3, as DNA: TGTGCCAGCAGTCTACAGGGTCGGAACACTGAAGCTTTCTTT.

The sample holds one count of this clone. The CDR3 bases are TGTGCCAGCAGCCGGGACAGCGCAGCCCACTATGGCTACACCTTC. Translation: CASSRDSAAHYGYTF. This chain uses TRBV5-4 with TRBJ1-2, with 7 positions matching TRBD1. The CDR3 extends over 15 amino acids. The germline CDR1 and CDR2 sequences are SGHNT and YYREEE (reference sequence). With 4 bases clipped from V and 3 bases from J, the junction kept 9 bases outside the gene matches.

The chain employs TRBV12-5 and TRBJ1-2; tentatively, D is TRBD1 (6 bases). Germline V gives CDR1 LGHNT, CDR2 FRNRAP. Trimming stripped 2 bases from V and 1 base from J, with 14 bases between. This CDR3 region has 16 residues. Here the CDR3 reads CASGLFVGAGNYGYTF. The CDR3 nucleotides are TGTGCTAGTGGTTTGTTCGTGGGGGCTGGTAACTATGGCTACACCTTC.

This clone was observed a handful of times. This chain links TRBV7-2 with TRBJ1-1, with unresolved D. Trimming took off 0 bases at V and 6 bases at J, with 14 bases between the two ends. Looked up from germline, CDR1 is SGHTA and CDR2 is FQGNSA. The CDR3 has 15 residues. The CDR3 DNA follows: TGTGCCAGCAGCTTAGCGGGCTACGGTATCGCTGAAGCTTTCTTT. Encoded protein: CASSLAGYGIAEAFF.

This clone has just one count. The chain uses TRBV9 and TRBJ1-5; a possible D gene is TRBD1 (6 bases). Germline CDR1 reads SGDLS; CDR2 reads YYNGEE. Deletions cut 3 bases from V and 4 bases from J, with 8 bases between. This CDR3 is 13 amino acids long. CDR3 in DNA: TGTGCCAGCAGCGCGCAGGGGAATCAGCCCCAGCATTTT. Its protein is CASSAQGNQPQHF.

The V call is TRBV12-5, the J call TRBJ2-7; D may be TRBD1 (6 bases). The CDR3 runs 13 residues. Between the trimmed V and J ends, which lost 3 bases and 6 bases, there was a span of 12 bases. Looked up from germline, CDR1 is LGHNT and CDR2 is FRNRAP. In nucleotides, the CDR3 is TGTGCTAGTGGTTTCTGGCAGGGGACCGAGCAGTACTTC. Amino acid sequence: CASGFWQGTEQYF.

The chain joins TRBV27 to TRBJ2-5; TRBD1 might be the D (5 bases). The end of the DNA fits TRBJ2-7 better, so the J call may be wrong. CDR1 is MNHEY and CDR2 is SMNVEV in the germline V gene (reference sequence). This CDR3 has 12 amino acids. The CDR3 spells CASRQGSYEQYF. CDR3 sequence (DNA): TGTGCCAGCAGGCAGGGTAGCTACGAGCAGTACTTC.

There are a few counts of this clone. V usage is TRBV11-3 and J usage is TRBJ1-5, with TRBD1 identical over 7 bases. With 3 bases clipped from V and 6 bases from J, the junction kept 14 bases outside the gene matches. In germline, CDR1 is SGHNT, CDR2 YENEEA. The CDR3 spans 17 residues. The chain's CDR3 is CASSFPGTVRDAQPQHF. The CDR3, as DNA: TGTGCCAGCAGCTTTCCCGGGACAGTGAGGGACGCTCAGCCCCAGCATTTT.

The V call is TRBV19, the J call TRBJ2-3, with D unclear. This CDR3 comprises 14 residues. V was pared by 7 bases and J by 2 bases, with 13 bases between. The germline V gene encodes CDR1 LNHDA and CDR2 SQIVND (reference sequence). The CDR3 sequence is CASKRTAHTDTQYF. In DNA, the CDR3 is TGTGCCAGTAAAAGAACAGCCCACACAGATACGCAGTATTTT.

The rearrangement links TRBV7-2 to TRBJ2-2, with 9 bases fitting TRBD2. Germline V gene data show CDR1 as SGHTA and CDR2 as FQGNSA. The ends lost 6 bases at V and 4 bases at J; junction bases unmatched: 12. This CDR3 spans 17 amino acids. The CDR3 nucleotides are TGTGCCAGCAGGCGGGGGGGAGCGGGAGCGAGCACCGGGGAGCTGTTTTTT. This gives the protein CASRRGGAGASTGELFF.

The chain employs TRBV5-1 and TRBJ1-3; possibly TRBD1 for D (5 bases). Per the germline V gene, CDR1 is SGHRS and CDR2 is YFSETQ. The CDR3 extends over 15 amino acids. The V end was cut by 1 base, the J end by 0 bases, with 8 bases between. The CDR3 protein is CASSLWGNSGNTIYF. The CDR3 region has the DNA TGCGCCAGCAGCTTGTGGGGCAACTCTGGAAACACCATATATTTT.

The chain links TRBV2 to TRBJ2-5; 7 bases map to TRBD2. Judging by the DNA end, TRBJ2-7 fits better; the J call may be wrong. Germline lookup yields CDR1 SNHLY and CDR2 FYNNEI. The CDR3 runs to 14 residues. The chain's CDR3 is CASRIERDSYEQYF. The CDR3 DNA is TGTGCCAGCAGGATAGAGCGGGACTCCTACGAGCAGTACTTC.

There are a few counts of this clone. The CDR3 sequence is CASSLQGSRYEQYF. The CDR3 nucleotides are TGTGCCAGCAGCCTACAGGGGTCAAGGTACGAGCAGTACTTC. The chain recombines TRBV6-5 with TRBJ2-7; TRBD1 agrees at 7 bases. In germline, CDR1 is MNHEY, CDR2 SVGAGI. V was clipped by 6 bases and J by 4 bases; unmatched bases: 9. The CDR3 is 14 residues long.

The V gene is TRBV19, the J gene TRBJ2-2; TRBD2 might be the D (5 bases). Germline V CDR1 and CDR2: LNHDA, SQIVND (reference sequence). CDR3 length: 12 amino acids. V was trimmed by 4 bases and J by 7 bases, leaving 7 bases between them. The CDR3 region is CASSRAGGELFF. The DNA of the CDR3 is TGTGCCAGTAGTAGGGCGGGCGGGGAGCTGTTTTTT.

The gene calls are TRBV4-2 and TRBJ1-1; 7 nucleotides match TRBD1. Germline CDR1 LGHNA, CDR2 YNFKEQ. This CDR3 is built from 12 residues. V lost 8 bases to trimming and J lost 3 bases; unmatched junction nucleotides: 3. CDR3 sequence: CASRQGDTEAFF. The DNA of the CDR3 is TGTGCCAGCCGACAGGGTGACACTGAAGCTTTCTTT.

The chain links TRBV7-2 to TRBJ2-7; 12 nucleotides align to TRBD2. The CDR3 loop spans 14 amino acids. Losses at the gene ends were 5 bases for V and 2 bases for J; bases not matched to a gene: 1. The germline CDR1 and CDR2 sequences are SGHTA and FQGNSA. CDR3 in DNA: TGTGCCAGCAGCAGGACTAGCGGGACCTACGAGCAGTACTTC. Translating gives CASSRTSGTYEQYF.

The chain couples TRBV10-3 to TRBJ2-1, with 9 bases identical to TRBD1. J was trimmed by 6 bases and V by 4 bases; bases with no gene match: 7. The CDR3 covers 15 residues. CDR1 and CDR2 from the germline V gene are ENHRY and SYGVKD. The CDR3 region is CAISVGTGFTNEQFF. The CDR3 DNA follows: TGTGCCATCAGTGTCGGGACAGGGTTCACCAATGAGCAGTTCTTC.

The V call is TRBV19, the J call TRBJ1-2; 8 positions agree with TRBD1. Germline CDR1 is LNHDA and CDR2 is SQIVND (reference sequence). The trim removed 8 bases at V and 8 bases at J, leaving 19 bases unmatched. The CDR3 consists of 16 residues. DNA for the CDR3: TGTGCCAGTCGTCCGCCAGGGGGCGGTGCGGTGCTAGGCTACACCTTC. Encoded protein: CASRPPGGGAVLGYTF.

The chain combines TRBV7-9 with TRBJ2-4; 7 bases are shared with TRBD2. The length of the CDR3 is 11 residues. V lost 10 bases and J lost 13; bases outside the gene matches: 10. Germline CDR1 and CDR2: SEHNR and FQNEAQ (reference sequence). The CDR3 sequence is CATRIGREQYF. In DNA form, the CDR3 reads TGTGCCACCCGGATTGGGCGGGAGCAGTACTTC.

In nucleotides, the CDR3 is TGTGCCAGCAGTGACTCTGGCTGGGGCGATGAGCAGTTCTTC. Translation gives CASSDSGWGDEQFF. The gene calls are TRBV6-4 and TRBJ2-1, with D maybe TRBD1 (5 bases). The germline CDR1 and CDR2 sequences are MRHNA and SNTAGT. Trimming took 0 bases from V and 8 from J, leaving 11 bases between them. The CDR3 extends over 14 amino acids.